These 24 T cell receptor beta chains share one sample of origin, sequenced in a study of blood T cells in healthy people across ages. The second PCR ran about 6 to 12 cycles with a sample-barcoded 5' primer and J-beta primers. TCRdb itself ran the 5' RACE reads through MiXCR, one entry per CDR3 protein. This table holds more than 700,000 distinct CDR3 sequences, roughly 50% found once. Sequencing used blood. These receptor sequences come from a man at least 80 years old in good health.

The table lists this clonotype with a few counts. This chain uses TRBV29-1 with TRBJ2-7, with a tentative D call TRBD2 (5 bases). V lost 0 bases to trimming and J lost 3 bases, with 15 bases between them. Germline CDR1 SQVTM, CDR2 ANQGSEA. The CDR3 extends over 15 amino acids. CDR3: CSVEEGGKKSYEQYF. The CDR3 bases are TGCAGCGTTGAAGAAGGAGGAAAAAAGAGCTACGAGCAGTACTTC.

The chain recombines TRBV7-6 with TRBJ2-5, with 10 nucleotides matching TRBD2. The end of the DNA fits TRBJ2-7 better, so the J call may be wrong. This CDR3 has 17 amino acids. CDR1 and CDR2 (germline): SGHVS, FNYEAQ. CDR3 DNA sequence: TGTGCCAGCAGCTTATTGGTGGCTAGCGGGAGTCGACACGAGCAGTACTTC. Protein product: CASSLLVASGSRHEQYF.

The V and J genes are TRBV6-5 and TRBJ2-7; no reliable D call. CDR3 length: 11 residues. Germline V gene sequence: CDR1 MNHEY, CDR2 SVGAGI. The germline V and J ends were trimmed by 6 bases and 7 bases, with 10 bases remaining between them. In nucleotides, the CDR3 is TGTGCCAGCAGAGACGGACGTGAGCAGTACTTC. It specifies CASRDGREQYF.

The rearrangement uses TRBV13 and TRBJ2-5; 10 positions match TRBD2. Germline CDR1 PRHDT, CDR2 FYEKMQ (reference sequence). This CDR3 has 16 residues. Trimming took 5 bases from V and 0 from J; bases not matched to a gene: 6. The CDR3 DNA reads as TGTGCCAGCAGCACCCGACTAGCGGGTAACCAAGAGACCCAGTACTTC. Translated: CASSTRLAGNQETQYF.

The chain uses TRBV10-2 and TRBJ2-1; 9 bases match TRBD2. Trimming cost V 2 bases and J 8 bases; bases outside gene matches: 7. The CDR3 is 15 amino acids. Germline CDR1 is WSHSY and CDR2 is SAAADI. The CDR3 sequence: CASSERVAGAHEQFF. DNA of the CDR3: TGCGCCAGCAGTGAGAGGGTAGCGGGAGCTCATGAGCAGTTCTTC.

This clonotype has more than one count but fewer than ten. The rearrangement links TRBV5-8 to TRBJ2-7; 7 bases map to TRBD1. This CDR3 has 14 residues. Looked up from germline, CDR1 is SGHTS and CDR2 is YDEGEE. Unmatched junction bases numbered 10, after V lost 4 bases and J lost 6 bases. For the CDR3, the DNA is TGTGCCAGCAGCAAGGGACAGTTGACGGGCGAGCAGTACTTC. Protein sequence: CASSKGQLTGEQYF.

This clonotype was observed a handful of times. The chain carries TRBV7-9 and TRBJ2-3, with D possibly being TRBD1 (5 bases). Germline assignment: CDR1 SEHNR and CDR2 FQNEAQ (reference sequence). V dropped 2 bases and J dropped 1 base, with 13 bases sitting between them. The CDR3 is 16 residues long. For the CDR3, the DNA is TGTGCCAGCAGCTTAACAACGCAGGGCGGCACAGATACGCAGTATTTT. This gives the protein CASSLTTQGGTDTQYF.

The chain uses TRBV12-3 or TRBV12-4 and TRBJ2-5; possible D gene TRBD2, 6 bases. The V gene lost 5 bases and the J gene lost 7 bases, with 17 bases spanning the gap. This CDR3 region has 14 residues. The DNA of the CDR3 is TGTGCCAGCAGTCCTCGGGACTCGGGTGTGACCCAGTACTTC. This encodes CASSPRDSGVTQYF.

This clonotype was seen a few times. The chain has TRBV20-1 and TRBJ1-2; D gene unclear. CDR1 is DFQATT and CDR2 is SNEGSKA in the germline V gene (reference sequence). V was clipped by 7 bases and J by 2 bases, with 11 bases between them. This CDR3 contains 12 residues. The CDR3 here is CSGGGKNYGYTF. DNA of the CDR3: TGCAGTGGTGGAGGGAAGAACTATGGCTACACCTTC.

This clonotype was observed a handful of times. The genes are TRBV18 and TRBJ2-7; a weak D match, TRBD1 (5 bases). CDR1 is KGHSH and CDR2 is LQKENI in the germline V gene. This CDR3 contains 15 residues. V lost 3 bases and J lost 5, with 17 bases in between. The CDR3 spells CASSPEAGWGDEQYF. As DNA, the CDR3 is TGTGCCAGCTCACCCGAGGCAGGGTGGGGTGACGAGCAGTACTTC.

This clonotype turned up a few times. V gene TRBV6-5 combines with J gene TRBJ1-2; 8 nucleotides line up with TRBD1. CDR3 length equals 12 residues. V was clipped by 6 bases and J by 8 bases; unmatched bases: 5. Germline CDR1 is MNHEY and CDR2 is SVGAGI. As DNA, the CDR3 is TGTGCCAGCAGAGGACAGGGCGGCGGCTACACCTTC. This codes for CASRGQGGGYTF.

This clonotype was counted between two and nine times. The rearrangement joins TRBV12-3 or TRBV12-4 to TRBJ1-2; D ambiguous. Trimming took 6 bases from V and 6 from J, leaving 11 bases between them. This CDR3 is built from 12 residues. CDR3 nucleotide sequence: TGTGCCAGCAGGCACCGGGCCGATGGCTACACCTTC. Translated: CASRHRADGYTF.

This clonotype was found a few times. The V and J genes are TRBV5-1 and TRBJ2-3; 10 bases are a match to TRBD2. Germline V lookup: CDR1 SGHRS, CDR2 YFSETQ. The CDR3 length is 16 residues. J was trimmed by 4 bases and V by 7 bases; bases with no gene match: 12. CDR3 residues: CASSNPSGRGADTQYF. The CDR3 nucleotides are TGCGCCAGCTCAAACCCTAGCGGGAGAGGGGCAGATACGCAGTATTTT.

The sample holds a few counts of this clonotype. The gene calls are TRBV7-9 and TRBJ2-4, with a weak D call TRBD1 (6 bases). The DNA end is a closer match to TRBJ2-7, so the J assignment may be wrong. CDR1 and CDR2 (germline): SEHNR, FQNEAQ (reference sequence). The CDR3 runs to 15 residues. This CDR3 is CASSLARRGSGEQYF. In DNA, the CDR3 is TGTGCCAGCAGCTTAGCCCGCAGGGGATCAGGCGAGCAGTACTTC.

The V and J genes are TRBV5-1 and TRBJ2-5, with D possibly being TRBD2 (5 bases). Trimming shortened V by 5 bases and J by 0 bases, and 11 bases separated the two germline ends. Germline values: CDR1 SGHRS, CDR2 YFSETQ. The CDR3 loop spans 14 amino acids. In nucleotides, the CDR3 is TGCGCCAGCAGACCGGACTCGTACCAAGAGACCCAGTACTTC. Amino acid sequence: CASRPDSYQETQYF.

The genes are TRBV6-1 and TRBJ2-2; 9 bases agree with TRBD1. The germline V gene encodes CDR1 MNHNS and CDR2 SASEGT. V trimming: 6 bases; J trimming: 4 bases; junction bases outside the gene matches: 12. This CDR3 has 17 residues. The CDR3: CASSLSGTGMVTGELFF. DNA for the CDR3: TGTGCCAGCAGCCTCTCCGGGACAGGGATGGTCACCGGGGAGCTGTTTTTT.

This clonotype was counted between two and nine times. The rearrangement uses TRBV6-1 and TRBJ2-3, with 12 bases lining up with TRBD1. The V gene end was trimmed by 5 bases and the J gene end by 5 bases; junction bases not matched to a gene: 8. Germline values: CDR1 MNHNS, CDR2 SASEGT. There are 16 residues in the CDR3. CDR3 coding DNA: TGTGCCAGCAGTCGCCCGGGACAGGGGGCACAAGATACGCAGTATTTT. The encoded protein is CASSRPGQGAQDTQYF.

This clonotype was seen only once. A single base separates this from a much larger clone, so it may be a read error. The chain combines TRBV9 with TRBJ2-1, with D tentatively TRBD1 or TRBD2 (5 bases each). The germline CDR1 and CDR2 sequences are SGDLS and YYNGEE. Trimming shortened V by 4 bases and J by 9 bases, and 14 bases separated the two germline ends. This CDR3 has 13 residues. Here the CDR3 DNA reads TGTGCCAGCAGCCCCCTAGGGGAGTCTGAGCAGTTCTTC. Encoded protein: CASSPLGESEQFF.

V and J are TRBV6-5 and TRBJ1-2; the match to TRBD1 covers 7 bases. The CDR3 sequence is 13 residues long. With V trimmed by 2 bases and J by 7 bases, 4 bases remained unmatched. Per germline, CDR1 MNHEY and CDR2 SVGAGI. The CDR3 here is CASSYDRVAGYTF. CDR3 DNA: TGTGCCAGCAGTTACGACAGGGTGGCTGGCTACACCTTC.

J is TRBJ2-5 and V is TRBV12-3 or TRBV12-4, with D perhaps matching TRBD1 (7 bases). The CDR3 runs to 14 residues. V was cut by 2 bases and J by 13 bases, with 20 bases left in between. The CDR3 spells CASSLSGGQGEAYF. The DNA for the CDR3 is TGTGCCAGCAGTTTAAGTGGAGGCCAGGGGGAGGCGTACTTC.

The count of this clonotype is one. The chain links TRBV5-6 to TRBJ2-5; 9 bases are a match to TRBD1. The end of the DNA is better explained by TRBJ2-7, so the J call may be wrong. The CDR3 has 16 residues. In germline, CDR1 is SGHDT, CDR2 YYEEEE. CDR3 sequence reads: CASSFPGQGSSYEQYF. The CDR3 nucleotides are TGTGCCAGCAGCTTTCCGGGACAGGGTTCCTCCTACGAGCAGTACTTC.

This chain uses TRBV27 with TRBJ2-5; 9 bases agree with TRBD2. This CDR3 is built from 16 residues. Germline-derived CDR1 and CDR2 are MNHEY and SMNVEV (reference sequence). With V trimmed by 5 bases and J by 1 base, 8 bases remained unmatched. The CDR3 DNA follows: TGTGCCAGCAGTCCCTGGGGTAGCGGGGGCCAAGAGACCCAGTACTTC. Translated, it gives CASSPWGSGGQETQYF.

The gene calls are TRBV20-1 and TRBJ2-5; no clear D. The V gene's germline CDR1 is DFQATT and CDR2 SNEGSKA (reference sequence). CDR3 length: 11 residues. Trimming took 6 bases from V and 13 from J, leaving 18 bases between them. This CDR3 is CSATRPGLPYF. CDR3 nucleotides: TGCAGTGCCACCCGCCCGGGCCTCCCGTACTTC.

This clonotype turned up a few times. The V call is TRBV29-1, the J call TRBJ2-1, with TRBD2 matching over 9 bases. This CDR3 has 14 amino acids. CDR1 and CDR2 from the germline V gene are SQVTM and ANQGSEA. J gave up 4 bases and V 6 bases, and 7 bases lay outside the gene matches. The CDR3 nucleotides are TGCAGCGTGTGGCGGGAGGGCCGGTACAATGAGCAGTTCTTC. It specifies CSVWREGRYNEQFF.